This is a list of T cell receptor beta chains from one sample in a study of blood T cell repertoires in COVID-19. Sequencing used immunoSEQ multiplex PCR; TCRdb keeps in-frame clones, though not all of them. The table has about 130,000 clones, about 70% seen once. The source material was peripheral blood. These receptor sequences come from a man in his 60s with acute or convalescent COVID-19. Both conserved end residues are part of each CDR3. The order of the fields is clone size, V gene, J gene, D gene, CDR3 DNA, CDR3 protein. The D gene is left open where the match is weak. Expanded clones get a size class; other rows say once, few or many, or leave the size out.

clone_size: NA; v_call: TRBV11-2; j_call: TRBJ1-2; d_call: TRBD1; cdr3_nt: TGTGCCAGCAGCCCAGGGGACAGCATCATCTATGGCTACACCTTC; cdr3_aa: CASSPGDSIIYGYTF
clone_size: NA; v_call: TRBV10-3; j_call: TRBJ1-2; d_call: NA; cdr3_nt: TGTGCCATCAGTGAGCCTGGCGGACAGCCGAACTATGGCTACACCTTC; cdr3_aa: CAISEPGGQPNYGYTF
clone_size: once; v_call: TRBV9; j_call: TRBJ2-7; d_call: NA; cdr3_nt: TGTGCCAGCAGCGTAGCGGGGGATCTGACGTTGTCCTTC; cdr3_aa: CASSVAGDLTLSF
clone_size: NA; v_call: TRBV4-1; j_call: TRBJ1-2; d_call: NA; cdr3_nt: TGCGCCAGCAGCCAAGAACGAAACAGAAACTATGGCTACACCTTC; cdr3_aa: CASSQERNRNYGYTF
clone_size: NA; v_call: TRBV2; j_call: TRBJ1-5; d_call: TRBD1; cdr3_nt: TGTGCCAGCAGTGTAACAGGGACAGGGGTTCAGCCCCAGCATTTT; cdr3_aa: CASSVTGTGVQPQHF
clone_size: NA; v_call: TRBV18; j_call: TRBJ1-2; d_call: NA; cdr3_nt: TGTGCCAGCTCACCGGAATTTGTTCAACCTTCTCGAGAGGGAGGCTATGGCTACACCTTC; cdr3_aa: CASSPEFVQPSREGGYGYTF
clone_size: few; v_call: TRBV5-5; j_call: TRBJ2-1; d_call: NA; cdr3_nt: TGTGCCAGCAGCACAAGACTAGTCGTCTACAATGAGCAGTTCTTC; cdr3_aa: CASSTRLVVYNEQFF
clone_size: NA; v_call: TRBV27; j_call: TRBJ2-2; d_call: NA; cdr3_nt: TGTGCCAGCAGTGAACCCGGGGCGGGACACACCGGGGAGCTGTTTTTT; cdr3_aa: CASSEPGAGHTGELFF
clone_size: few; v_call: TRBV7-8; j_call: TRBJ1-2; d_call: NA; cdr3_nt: TGTGCCAGCAGCCAGGGGTACTATGGCTACACCTTC; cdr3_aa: CASSQGYYGYTF
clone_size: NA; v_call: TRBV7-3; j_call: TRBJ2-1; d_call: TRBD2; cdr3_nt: TGTGCCAGCAGCAGCTCGGGACTAGGGAACAATGAGCAGTTCTTC; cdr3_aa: CASSSSGLGNNEQFF
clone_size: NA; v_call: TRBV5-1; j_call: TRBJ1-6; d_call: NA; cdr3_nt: TGCGCCAGCAGCTTTGCTACCGGGGAAAATTCACCCCTCCACTTT; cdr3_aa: CASSFATGENSPLHF
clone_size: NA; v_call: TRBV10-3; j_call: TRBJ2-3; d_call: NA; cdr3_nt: TGTGCCATCAGTGAGGCCGGAAGGGGGGGGGATACGCAGTATTTT; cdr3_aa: CAISEAGRGGDTQYF
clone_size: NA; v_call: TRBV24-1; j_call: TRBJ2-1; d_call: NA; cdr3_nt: TGTGCCACCAGTGATTGGGGCAGCCCTCGGGACAATGAGCAGTTCTTC; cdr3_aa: CATSDWGSPRDNEQFF
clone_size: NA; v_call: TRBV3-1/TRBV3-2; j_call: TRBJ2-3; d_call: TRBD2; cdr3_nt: TGTGCCAGCAGCCAACTAGCGGGAGGGATCACAGATACGCAGTATTTT; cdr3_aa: CASSQLAGGITDTQYF
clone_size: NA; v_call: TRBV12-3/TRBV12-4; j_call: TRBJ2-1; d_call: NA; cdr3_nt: TGTGCCAGCAGTTTAGGGGGGGTAGGTGGGCAGTTCTTC; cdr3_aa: CASSLGGVGGQFF